These 14 T cell receptor beta chains were all obtained from the same sample, sequenced in a study of shared clonotypes between healthy human individuals. Sequencing used immunoSEQ multiplex PCR; TCRdb keeps in-frame clones, though not all of them. The repertoire includes roughly 2.2 million clones, just over 90% of them detected once, and roughly 0.36% sits in the top ten. Sequences were obtained from naive CD4+ T cells from PBMCs. Subset noted: CD45RA+ positively selected. The origin of the receptors is a man younger than 30 in good health. Some clones in this sample may be carry-over from other donors' samples.

The rearrangement uses TRBV6-1 and TRBJ1-5, with D maybe TRBD1 (5 bases). Trimming took 2 bases from V and 2 from J, leaving 13 bases between them. The germline V gene has CDR1 MNHNS and CDR2 SASEGT. This CDR3 is 16 amino acids long. CDR3 bases: TGTGCCAGCAGTGAAAAGGTCGGGGGTGGCAATCAGCCCCAGCATTTT. Translated: CASSEKVGGGNQPQHF.

This chain links TRBV29-1 with TRBJ1-3, with D unclear. CDR1 is SQVTM and CDR2 is ANQGSEA in the germline V gene. The CDR3 spans 13 residues. With 5 bases removed from V and 1 base from J, the gap between germline ends came to 9 bases. The CDR3 loop reads CSVHKGSGNTIYF. Written as DNA, the CDR3 is TGCAGCGTTCACAAGGGTTCTGGAAACACCATATATTTT.

This chain connects TRBV10-1 to TRBJ2-2, with D possibly TRBD2 on 6 matching bases. CDR1 is WNHNN and CDR2 is SYGVQD in the germline V gene (reference sequence). V gave up 6 bases and J gave up 5 bases, with 10 bases separating them. The CDR3 extends over 13 amino acids. The CDR3 bases are TGCGCCAGCAGCGTAGCGGAGACCGGGGAGCTGTTTTTT. Translating it yields CASSVAETGELFF.

The V and J genes are TRBV30 and TRBJ2-7; possibly TRBD2 for D (5 bases). This CDR3 spans 12 amino acids. V gave up 3 bases and J gave up 2 bases, with 8 bases separating them. Germline V gene lookup returns CDR1 GTSNPN and CDR2 SVGIG (reference sequence). CDR3: CAWRDSTYEQYF. The CDR3 DNA follows: TGTGCCTGGAGGGACTCGACCTACGAGCAGTACTTC.

This clone was seen only once. The gene calls are TRBV9 and TRBJ2-1; D is ambiguous. The germline V gene has CDR1 SGDLS and CDR2 YYNGEE. V shed 4 bases and J shed 0 bases, with 14 bases lying between them. The CDR3 runs 16 residues. For the CDR3, the DNA is TGTGCCAGCAGCCCGAGAGGACGGAGCTCCTACAATGAGCAGTTCTTC. It specifies CASSPRGRSSYNEQFF.

The V and J genes are TRBV7-9 and TRBJ1-1; TRBD1 matches 7 bases. J lost 0 bases, V lost 5 bases, and 15 bases had no gene match. CDR3 length: 18 amino acids. Germline V gives CDR1 SEHNR, CDR2 FQNEAQ (reference sequence). The CDR3 sequence is CASSPQAGQSHLNTEAFF. As DNA, the CDR3 is TGTGCCAGCAGCCCACAGGCGGGACAGTCACACCTGAACACTGAAGCTTTCTTT.

This clone was observed a few times. The chain recombines TRBV18 with TRBJ1-1, with D uncertain. The length of the CDR3 is 15 residues. V shed 2 bases and J shed 6 bases, with 16 bases lying between them. In germline, CDR1 is KGHSH, CDR2 LQKENI. DNA for the CDR3: TGTGCCAGCTCACCATTGCCGGGAGGAGAAGCTGAAGCTTTCTTT. This gives the protein CASSPLPGGEAEAFF.

This sequence joins TRBV7-2 and TRBJ2-1, with 8 positions matching TRBD2. The CDR3 has 14 amino acids. Germline V gives CDR1 SGHTA, CDR2 FQGNSA. The junction had 7 bases not matched to a gene; V was cut back by 6 bases and J by 6 bases. This CDR3 is CASSPTSGLNEQFF. The CDR3 DNA reads as TGTGCCAGCAGTCCCACTAGCGGACTCAATGAGCAGTTCTTC.

Concerning this clone: The same CDR3 can be traced to other DNA sequences in this sample. The chain combines TRBV18 with TRBJ2-1; D uncertain. Per germline, CDR1 KGHSH and CDR2 LQKENI. This CDR3 region has 13 residues. V lost 3 bases, J lost 4 bases, and 7 bases lay in between. CDR3 loop: CASSPSRYNEQFF. CDR3 DNA sequence: TGTGCCAGCTCACCGTCCAGGTACAATGAGCAGTTCTTC.

Note on this clone: Different DNA sequences within this sample yield the same CDR3. V and J are TRBV19 and TRBJ1-1; 8 bases align to TRBD1. Per the germline V gene, CDR1 is LNHDA and CDR2 is SQIVND (reference sequence). The CDR3 totals 14 residues. V lost 3 bases, J lost 2 bases, and 2 bases stayed unmatched. Here the CDR3 DNA reads TGTGCCAGTAGTATTCAGGGGGCAAACACTGAAGCTTTCTTT. It specifies CASSIQGANTEAFF. Looking up the rest from reference TRBV19 and TRBJ1-1 gives the full variable domain: DGGITQSPKYLFRKEGQNVTLSCEQNLNHDAMYWYRQDPGQGLRLIYYSQIVNDFQKGDIAEGYSVSREKKESFPLTVTSAQKNPTAFYLCASSIQGANTEAFFGQGTRLTVV.

J is TRBJ1-4 and V is TRBV28, with D possibly TRBD1 on 5 matching bases. The germline gives CDR1 MDHEN, CDR2 SYDVKM. The CDR3 covers 14 residues. The V gene lost 6 bases and the J gene lost 0 bases, with 8 bases spanning the gap. CDR3 protein: CASRTDATNEKLFF. Written as DNA, the CDR3 is TGTGCCAGCAGGACAGATGCAACTAATGAAAAACTGTTTTTT.

V is TRBV6-6 and J is TRBJ1-1, with TRBD1 as a possible D gene (6 bases). The length of the CDR3 is 15 residues. From germline, CDR1 is MNHNY and CDR2 SVGAGI (reference sequence). V was shortened by 8 bases and J by 1 base, with 17 bases between the two germline ends. CDR3: CASHTRQEPNTEAFF. In DNA, the CDR3 is TGTGCCAGCCATACAAGACAGGAGCCGAACACTGAAGCTTTCTTT.

The V call is TRBV5-1, the J call TRBJ2-4; TRBD2 matches 12 bases. J gave up 1 base and V 0 bases, and 8 bases lay outside the gene matches. CDR1 SGHRS and CDR2 YFSETQ come from the germline V gene. The CDR3 loop spans 19 amino acids. CDR3 region: CASSLATSGRKMAKNIQYF. The DNA of the CDR3 is TGCGCCAGCAGCTTGGCGACTAGCGGGAGAAAGATGGCCAAAAACATTCAGTACTTC. Complete variable domain (other parts from reference TRBV5-1 and TRBJ2-4): KAGVTQTPRYLIKTRGQQVTLSCSPISGHRSVSWYQQTPGQGLQFLFEYFSETQRNKGNFPGRFSGRQFSNSRSEMNVSTLELGDSALYLCASSLATSGRKMAKNIQYFGAGTRLSVL.

V is TRBV5-1 and J is TRBJ2-1; TRBD2 matches 11 bases. V lost 4 bases, J lost 7 bases, and 10 bases stayed unmatched. CDR3 length: 16 amino acids. The germline CDR1 and CDR2 sequences are SGHRS and YFSETQ. The CDR3: CASSNFSGRGRNEQFF. The CDR3 DNA follows: TGCGCCAGCAGCAACTTTAGCGGGAGGGGGAGGAATGAGCAGTTCTTC.